The present T cell receptor (beta chain) was sequenced within a study of Ad26.COV2.S vaccination and SARS-CoV-2 variants. Study in general: In the study, Ad26.COV2.S was injected intramuscularly once, or twice 56 days apart.

Clones were sequenced by immunoSEQ multiplex PCR, and TCRdb holds only the in-frame ones, with some missing. The sample carries 500,000 or so clones, roughly nine tenths recorded once. V was clipped by 3 bases and J by 7 bases, with 13 bases between them. The germline gives CDR1 SGHTA, CDR2 FQGTGA. There are 15 residues in the CDR3. Treatment denoted: around 19 received Ad26.COV2.S at low or high dose, single or two shots; roughly 5 received placebo; per-sample allocation not given. After the first vaccine or placebo injection, samples were drawn on day 63. V is TRBV7-3 and J is TRBJ2-6, with no clear D. The clonotype originates from a person aged 18 to 59 who received the Ad26.COV2.S COVID-19 vaccine or a placebo. The source material was peripheral blood, sampled in a trial of Ad26.COV2.S vaccine versus placebo. The CDR3 loop is CASSFGSSSANVLTF. CDR3 sequence (DNA): TGTGCCAGCAGCTTCGGCAGTTCCTCAGCCAACGTCCTGACTTTC.